These 30 T cell receptor beta chains were sequenced from one sample in a study of T-cell memory formation after mild COVID-19 (dated by TCRdb to about 2021). Receptor amplification or capture employed 5' RACE. The instrument was an Illumina NovaSeq 6000. TCRdb handled the public reads itself, with Q25 trimming in fastp and clone calling in MiXCR, and kept productive beta chains. Every distinct CDR3 protein forms one entry, paired with its most common genes and DNA. For this sample there are about 350,000 distinct CDR3 sequences; roughly an eighth appear just once. The ten largest clones add up to approximately 21% of the sample. Sequenced material: PBMCs or a T cell subset sorted from them (not recorded which). Receptors originate from a young man who had mild COVID-19 (a few samples of this study predate the infection). The sample titles of this study are shuffled in the database, so cell type and time point are left out; the donor was told from shared clones.

The table lists this clonotype with a few counts. The chain has TRBV6-5 and TRBJ2-1, with D maybe TRBD1 (5 bases). This CDR3 has 13 amino acids. Between the trimmed V and J ends, which lost 6 bases and 9 bases, there was a span of 15 bases. Germline CDR1 is MNHEY and CDR2 is SVGAGI. This CDR3 is CASRTQGRTEQFF. In DNA form, the CDR3 reads TGTGCCAGCAGGACCCAGGGCCGTACTGAGCAGTTCTTC.

This clonotype was counted a few times. The chain combines TRBV6-5 with TRBJ2-7; 8 nucleotides line up with TRBD1. The CDR3 has 17 amino acids. CDR1 MNHEY and CDR2 SVGAGI come from the germline V gene. V shed 2 bases, J shed 7 bases, and the junction held 16 bases outside the gene matches. CDR3 sequence reads: CASSYALHHQGAGEQYV. CDR3 coding DNA: TGTGCCAGCAGTTACGCCTTACATCATCAGGGGGCGGGTGAGCAGTACGTC.

This clonotype has more than one count but fewer than ten. This rearrangement joins TRBV12-3 or TRBV12-4 to TRBJ2-7; 11 bases are shared with TRBD1. The CDR3 runs 18 residues. The junction had 20 bases not matched to a gene; V was cut back by 4 bases and J by 9 bases. CDR3 in amino acids: CASSWDRGSTPRLRGQYF. Written as DNA, the CDR3 is TGTGCCAGCAGTTGGGACAGGGGGAGTACTCCACGACTACGAGGGCAGTACTTC.

At least ten counts were recorded for this clonotype. CDR3 region: CASSLGGNIQYF. In nucleotides, the CDR3 is TGTGCCAGCAGCTTAGGTGGAAACATTCAGTACTTC. V and J are TRBV7-2 and TRBJ2-4; D gene unclear. The CDR3 has 12 amino acids. The V gene's germline CDR1 is SGHTA and CDR2 FQGNSA. With 1 base removed from V and 6 bases from J, the gap between germline ends came to 4 bases.

V is TRBV11-3 and J is TRBJ2-7; 13 positions agree with TRBD2. The V and J ends lost 4 bases and 10 bases, in that order; junction bases with no gene match: 4. The V gene's germline CDR1 is SGHNT and CDR2 YENEEA. This CDR3 is 13 amino acids long. CDR3 sequence reads: CASSSGLAGKQYF. CDR3 bases: TGTGCCAGCAGCTCGGGACTAGCGGGGAAACAGTACTTC.

This clonotype showed up just a few times. The rearrangement joins TRBV19 to TRBJ2-1; a possible D gene is TRBD2 (6 bases). The germline gives CDR1 LNHDA, CDR2 SQIVND (reference sequence). V shed 5 bases and J shed 6 bases, with 11 bases lying between them. There are 13 residues in the CDR3. CDR3 in DNA: TGTGCCAGTAGTGTCCGGGACTCCAATGAGCAGTTCTTC. Its protein product is CASSVRDSNEQFF.

This chain links TRBV7-2 with TRBJ1-3; D might be TRBD1 (5 bases). This CDR3 has 19 amino acids. The V end was cut by 0 bases, the J end by 1 base, with 19 bases between. CDR1 and CDR2 from the germline V gene are SGHTA and FQGNSA. CDR3 in amino acids: CASSLASAGARISGNTIYF. The DNA for the CDR3 is TGTGCCAGCAGCTTAGCGAGTGCCGGGGCGAGGATATCTGGAAACACCATATATTTT.

This clonotype occurred a few times. This chain connects TRBV4-3 to TRBJ2-1; tentative D call: TRBD1 (7 bases). The germline CDR1 and CDR2 sequences are LGHNA and YSLEER. This CDR3 has 14 amino acids. V was clipped by 1 base and J by 7 bases, with 11 bases between them. The DNA of the CDR3 is TGCGCCAGCAGCCAAGCGGCAGGGGGGAATGAGCAGTTCTTC. Protein product: CASSQAAGGNEQFF.

This clonotype was seen many times. CDR3 sequence: CASSQDAMGNTEAFF. DNA of the CDR3: TGTGCCAGCAGCCAAGATGCCATGGGGAACACTGAAGCTTTCTTT. The chain recombines TRBV4-2 with TRBJ1-1; D is unresolved. From germline, CDR1 is LGHNA and CDR2 YNFKEQ. The CDR3 is 15 amino acids. V lost 0 bases and J lost 1, with 9 bases in between.

This clonotype was picked up a small number of times. The V and J genes are TRBV7-2 and TRBJ2-7, with TRBD1 as a possible D gene (7 bases). This CDR3 region has 15 residues. The germline V gene encodes CDR1 SGHTA and CDR2 FQGNSA. Deletions cut 5 bases from V and 4 bases from J, with 18 bases between. The CDR3 spells CASSLRTPGGYEQYF. CDR3 bases: TGTGCCAGCAGCCTAAGGACCCCAGGGGGGTACGAGCAGTACTTC.

V gene TRBV2 combines with J gene TRBJ2-2, with D maybe TRBD1 (6 bases). The CDR3 has 15 residues. The ends were cut back, 5 bases at V and 1 base at J, with 11 bases in the middle. From germline, CDR1 is SNHLY and CDR2 FYNNEI. CDR3 DNA: TGTGCCAGCAGTAGAGACAGGAAGAACACCGGGGAGCTGTTTTTT. It codes for CASSRDRKNTGELFF.

This clonotype was seen a handful of times. The J gene is TRBJ2-5, the V gene TRBV9, with 8 bases fitting TRBD2. The CDR3 covers 15 residues. CDR1 is SGDLS and CDR2 is YYNGEE in the germline V gene. With 9 bases clipped from V and 2 bases from J, the junction kept 12 bases outside the gene matches. This chain's CDR3 is CATRRGGRGQETQYF. CDR3 sequence (DNA): TGTGCCACTCGACGGGGGGGGCGCGGACAAGAGACCCAGTACTTC.

This clonotype was counted a single time. One end of the junction fails to match germline, which may point to a read error. The chain is built from TRBV6-2 or TRBV6-3 and TRBJ2-5; 12 bases match TRBD2. Germline V gene lookup returns CDR1 MNHEY and CDR2 SVGEGT. The CDR3 loop spans 15 amino acids. CDR3 in amino acids: CASSTSGGIQGTQYF. The CDR3 DNA reads TGTGCCAGCAGTACTAGCGGGGGGATCCAAGGGACCCAGTACTTC.

This clonotype has a handful of counts. V is TRBV29-1 and J is TRBJ2-1; unclear D gene. Trimming left V 7 bases short and J 0 bases short, with 7 bases between. The germline CDR1 and CDR2 sequences are SQVTM and ANQGSEA. The CDR3 length is 12 residues. The CDR3 sequence is CSAGYSYNEQFF. CDR3 in DNA: TGCAGCGCCGGGTACTCCTACAATGAGCAGTTCTTC.

J is TRBJ1-1 and V is TRBV5-1; no reliable D call. Trimming removed 1 base at V and 1 base at J, with 11 bases between. The CDR3 consists of 15 residues. Per germline, CDR1 SGHRS and CDR2 YFSETQ. The CDR3 nucleotides are TGCGCCAGCAGCTTGTATATTATGGCGAACACTGAAGCTTTCTTT. Its protein is CASSLYIMANTEAFF.

V gene TRBV5-1 combines with J gene TRBJ2-5, with D unclear. Germline CDR1 is SGHRS and CDR2 is YFSETQ. V was cut by 0 bases and J by 5 bases, with 11 bases left in between. The CDR3 is made up of 14 amino acids. The CDR3 protein is CASSLGPVRETQYF. The DNA of the CDR3 is TGCGCCAGCAGCTTGGGGCCGGTTAGGGAGACCCAGTACTTC.

This clonotype has more than one count but fewer than ten. The chain combines TRBV7-9 with TRBJ2-7, with D perhaps matching TRBD1 (6 bases). The CDR3 is 16 residues long. V was shortened by 1 base and J by 3 bases, with 16 bases between the two germline ends. CDR1 is SEHNR, CDR2 FQNEAQ, per germline (reference sequence). The CDR3 sequence is CASSLGGWDTDYEQYV. CDR3 sequence (DNA): TGTGCCAGCAGCTTAGGGGGGTGGGACACAGACTACGAGCAGTACGTC.

This clonotype showed up just a few times. The gene calls are TRBV6-5 and TRBJ1-5; D might be TRBD1 (5 bases). Trimming cost V 6 bases and J 5 bases, with 11 bases left between them. Germline CDR1 and CDR2: MNHEY and SVGAGI. The CDR3 is made up of 13 amino acids. The CDR3 bases are TGTGCCAGCAGCCGAACGGGGGATCAGCCCCAGCATTTT. As protein: CASSRTGDQPQHF.

A few counts support this clonotype. The chain couples TRBV12-3 or TRBV12-4 to TRBJ1-6, with 8 bases matching TRBD1. The J segment lost 9 bases and the V segment lost 6 bases, leaving 10 bases of the junction unmatched. This CDR3 region has 15 residues. The CDR3: CASSSGQGIISPLHF. The CDR3 nucleotides read TGTGCCAGCAGCTCCGGACAGGGAATAATTTCACCCCTCCACTTT.

This clonotype was counted at least ten times. One end of the junction varies from germline; a read error may be responsible. This chain joins TRBV5-1 and TRBJ2-5; perhaps TRBD2 as D (6 bases). CDR3 length: 14 residues. CDR1 and CDR2 from the germline V gene are SGHRS and YFSETQ. The CDR3 DNA reads as TGTGCCAGCAGCTCCGGACGAGGAGGGGAGACCCAGTACTTC. It yields the protein CASSSGRGGETQYF.

The chain couples TRBV20-1 to TRBJ2-7; 8 bases are a match to TRBD1. Germline CDR1 DFQATT, CDR2 SNEGSKA (reference sequence). The CDR3 totals 15 residues. V was clipped by 0 bases and J by 1 base; unmatched bases: 5. This CDR3 reads CSARDGQGASYEQYF. CDR3 nucleotides: TGCAGTGCTAGAGATGGGCAGGGGGCATCCTACGAGCAGTACTTC.

The chain employs TRBV29-1 and TRBJ2-7, with D perhaps TRBD1 (6 bases). The CDR3 has 14 amino acids. With 4 bases removed from V and 2 bases from J, the gap between germline ends came to 15 bases. Germline V gene sequence: CDR1 SQVTM, CDR2 ANQGSEA. Here the CDR3 DNA reads TGCAGCGTTGTTCGGACAGAGATACCCTACGAGCAGTACTTC. Its protein product is CSVVRTEIPYEQYF.

The J gene is TRBJ2-5, the V gene TRBV5-1; a possible D gene is TRBD2 (5 bases). Germline-derived CDR1 and CDR2 are SGHRS and YFSETQ. The CDR3 has 15 amino acids. The V gene lost 2 bases and the J gene lost 2 bases, with 13 bases spanning the gap. CDR3 loop: CASSFVAGGQETQYF. CDR3 bases: TGCGCCAGCAGCTTCGTGGCGGGTGGACAAGAGACCCAGTACTTC.

This chain links TRBV28 with TRBJ1-6; TRBD1 agrees at 9 bases. The germline V gene encodes CDR1 MDHEN and CDR2 SYDVKM. Trimming at V came to 10 bases and at J to 9 bases, leaving 4 bases not matched to a gene. The CDR3 consists of 12 residues. As DNA, the CDR3 is TGTGCCACCGGGACAGGGAGTTCACCCCTCCACTTT. This translates into CATGTGSSPLHF.

The rearrangement uses TRBV5-1 and TRBJ2-2, with D possibly matching TRBD2 (5 bases). The CDR3 has 14 residues. From germline, CDR1 is SGHRS and CDR2 YFSETQ. V lost 5 bases and J lost 5, with 13 bases in between. Here the CDR3 DNA reads TGCGCCAGCAGGGCGGGTCCGGAAACCGGGGAGCTGTTTTTT. This encodes CASRAGPETGELFF.

The genes are TRBV14 and TRBJ2-2; TRBD1 might be the D (6 bases). Between the trimmed V and J ends, which lost 3 bases and 4 bases, there was a span of 9 bases. This CDR3 is 14 amino acids long. The V gene's germline CDR1 is SGHDN and CDR2 FVKESK. The CDR3 protein is CASSQADSTGELFF. DNA for the CDR3: TGTGCCAGCAGCCAGGCGGACAGCACCGGGGAGCTGTTTTTT.

The V gene is TRBV6-5, the J gene TRBJ2-1; 13 nucleotides match TRBD2. Germline V CDR1 and CDR2: MNHEY, SVGAGI. The CDR3 sequence is 16 residues long. Germline trimming cut 7 bases from V and 7 bases from J; bases unmatched to any gene: 10. The CDR3 nucleotides are TGTGCCAGCACCCCCGGCACTAGCGGGGGGGCAAATGAGCAGTTCTTC. Translating it yields CASTPGTSGGANEQFF.

This clonotype was observed a few times. CDR3 sequence: CSATPLGGGYEQYF. The CDR3 DNA sequence: TGCAGCGCAACCCCCCTCGGCGGAGGGTACGAGCAGTACTTC. The chain combines TRBV29-1 with TRBJ2-7; perhaps TRBD2 as D (6 bases). Germline values: CDR1 SQVTM, CDR2 ANQGSEA. V gave up 7 bases and J gave up 4 bases, with 20 bases separating them. The CDR3 loop spans 14 amino acids.

This clonotype was seen repeatedly, ten times or more. The V gene is TRBV12-3 or TRBV12-4, the J gene TRBJ2-3; the D is unclear. This CDR3 has 14 amino acids. Trimming shortened V by 6 bases and J by 2 bases, and 12 bases separated the two germline ends. CDR3 sequence (DNA): TGTGCCAGCAGCTCGGGCCTACACACAGATACGCAGTATTTT. The encoded protein is CASSSGLHTDTQYF.

V gene TRBV19 combines with J gene TRBJ2-6; TRBD1 agrees at 12 bases. The germline CDR1 and CDR2 sequences are LNHDA and SQIVND (reference sequence). The CDR3 totals 17 residues. V was pared by 4 bases and J by 2 bases, with 3 bases of the junction left unmatched. The CDR3 protein is CASSTGTGGAGANVLTF. CDR3 bases: TGTGCCAGTAGTACCGGGACAGGGGGCGCTGGGGCCAACGTCCTGACTTTC.